What follows are 23 T cell receptor beta chains derived from one specimen sequenced in a study of cytomegalovirus exposure and HLA in healthy donors. The assay was immunoSEQ multiplex PCR, and TCRdb's table has in-frame clones only and misses some. The sample shows some 150,000 clones, about 95% of them seen only once. Input material: PBMCs. The receptors stem from a man aged 18-30 years in good health and CMV-seropositive.

The chain employs TRBV30 and TRBJ2-3; TRBD1 might be the D (6 bases). Trimming removed 0 bases at V and 2 bases at J, with 15 bases between. There are 16 residues in the CDR3. Germline V gene sequence: CDR1 GTSNPN, CDR2 SVGIG (reference sequence). CDR3 coding DNA: TGTGCCTGGAGTGTACAGGGAAGGACCTTCACAGATACGCAGTATTTT. Amino acid sequence: CAWSVQGRTFTDTQYF.

Only one count was recorded for this clone. This rearrangement joins TRBV19 to TRBJ2-5; D possibly corresponds to TRBD1 (5 bases). Germline CDR1 is LNHDA and CDR2 is SQIVND (reference sequence). V gave up 7 bases and J gave up 6 bases, with 9 bases separating them. CDR3 length: 11 residues. As DNA, the CDR3 is TGTGCCAGTAAAGCAGGGCAGACCCAGTACTTC. The encoded protein is CASKAGQTQYF.

The chain is built from TRBV27 and TRBJ2-3, with D possibly matching TRBD2 (5 bases). V lost 0 bases, J lost 4 bases, and 14 bases lay in between. Germline V gene lookup returns CDR1 MNHEY and CDR2 SMNVEV (reference sequence). The CDR3 length is 16 residues. CDR3 DNA sequence: TGTGCCAGCAGTTTATCGTTCGGACTGCGGGCAGATACGCAGTATTTT. Translated, it gives CASSLSFGLRADTQYF.

The gene calls are TRBV19 and TRBJ2-5; maybe TRBD1 (5 bases). Germline CDR1 and CDR2: LNHDA and SQIVND (reference sequence). Trimming stripped 4 bases from V and 2 bases from J, with 11 bases between. The CDR3 totals 14 residues. The CDR3 protein is CASSNVGPQETQYF. The CDR3, as DNA: TGTGCCAGTAGTAACGTGGGGCCTCAAGAGACCCAGTACTTC.

This clone appeared once. The chain links TRBV5-4 to TRBJ2-1; TRBD2 matches at 8 bases. Looked up from germline, CDR1 is SGHNT and CDR2 is YYREEE (reference sequence). This CDR3 has 16 amino acids. V lost 3 bases, J lost 5 bases, and 10 bases stayed unmatched. Here the CDR3 reads CASSSQGLGINNEQFF. The CDR3 DNA reads TGTGCCAGCAGCTCTCAGGGACTAGGAATAAACAATGAGCAGTTCTTC.

The rearrangement uses TRBV11-2 and TRBJ1-1; the D is unclear. This CDR3 has 14 amino acids. In germline, CDR1 is SGHAT, CDR2 FQNNGV. The V gene lost 5 bases and the J gene lost 3 bases, with 13 bases spanning the gap. The CDR3 reads CASSPRLMDTEAFF. The CDR3 DNA reads TGTGCCAGCAGCCCCCGACTCATGGACACTGAAGCTTTCTTT.

The chain joins TRBV18 to TRBJ2-3; 8 positions match TRBD2. The CDR3 contains 15 residues. Germline V lookup: CDR1 KGHSH, CDR2 LQKENI. V shed 2 bases, J shed 5 bases, and the junction held 6 bases outside the gene matches. CDR3 protein: CASSPTSGSGDTQYF. The CDR3 coding sequence is TGTGCCAGCTCACCAACGAGCGGGAGTGGAGATACGCAGTATTTT.

This clone was counted between two and nine times. The rearrangement joins TRBV30 to TRBJ2-7; TRBD2 agrees at 8 bases. J lost 3 bases, V lost 1 base, and 5 bases had no gene match. The germline CDR1 and CDR2 sequences are GTSNPN and SVGIG (reference sequence). This CDR3 has 14 residues. The CDR3, as DNA: TGTGCCTGGAGTGGCACTAGCGGCGTCTACGAGCAGTACTTC. Its protein product is CAWSGTSGVYEQYF. Looking up the rest from reference TRBV30 and TRBJ2-7 gives the full variable domain: SQTIHQWPATLVQPVGSPLSLECTVEGTSNPNLYWYRQAAGRGLQLLFYSVGIGQISSEVPQNLSASRPQDRQFILSSKKLLLSDSGFYLCAWSGTSGVYEQYFGPGTRLTVT.

The V and J genes are TRBV9 and TRBJ2-2, with TRBD2 as a possible D gene (5 bases). Germline assignment: CDR1 SGDLS and CDR2 YYNGEE. V shed 6 bases and J shed 6 bases, with 15 bases lying between them. This CDR3 region has 14 residues. This CDR3 reads CASTGRRSPGELFF. The CDR3 nucleotides are TGTGCCAGCACGGGCCGGAGGTCCCCCGGGGAGCTGTTTTTT.

The chain recombines TRBV18 with TRBJ1-2, with D tentatively TRBD1 (5 bases). V was trimmed by 5 bases and J by 1 base, leaving 11 bases between them. This CDR3 is built from 14 residues. Germline lookup yields CDR1 KGHSH and CDR2 LQKENI. DNA for the CDR3: TGTGCCAGCTCAGCCCAGGGCCGTAACTATGGCTACACCTTC. Amino acid sequence: CASSAQGRNYGYTF.

The chain carries TRBV5-1 and TRBJ2-7; unclear D gene. Per the germline V gene, CDR1 is SGHRS and CDR2 is YFSETQ. V was shortened by 0 bases and J by 7 bases, with 14 bases between the two germline ends. There are 14 residues in the CDR3. CDR3 DNA sequence: TGCGCCAGCAGCTTGGCATTGCGTAGTGATGAGCAGTACTTC. Translating it yields CASSLALRSDEQYF.

The CDR3 DNA reads as TGTGCCAGCAGCTCTAGGGGAGGCTATGAAAAACTGTTTTTT. Amino acids: CASSSRGGYEKLFF. The chain links TRBV11-2 to TRBJ1-4; the D gene is possibly TRBD1 (5 bases). Germline lookup yields CDR1 SGHAT and CDR2 FQNNGV. The V end was cut by 4 bases, the J end by 6 bases, with 12 bases between. CDR3 size: 14 residues.

The chain couples TRBV18 to TRBJ1-2; a possible D gene is TRBD1 (6 bases). With 8 bases removed from V and 3 bases from J, the gap between germline ends came to 22 bases. Germline CDR1 reads KGHSH; CDR2 reads LQKENI. CDR3 length equals 16 residues. The CDR3 reads CASKGDLGQGHYGYTF. In DNA form, the CDR3 reads TGTGCCAGCAAGGGCGACTTGGGACAAGGACACTATGGCTACACCTTC.

This clone was seen a few times. This chain connects TRBV5-1 to TRBJ2-1; TRBD2 is a possible D gene (6 bases). The CDR3 has 16 amino acids. V was clipped by 0 bases and J by 0 bases, with 10 bases between them. Germline V gene data show CDR1 as SGHRS and CDR2 as YFSETQ. The CDR3 loop is CASSLARRASYNEQFF. As DNA, the CDR3 is TGCGCCAGCAGCTTGGCTCGGAGGGCCTCCTACAATGAGCAGTTCTTC.

The CDR3 DNA is TGTGCCAGCAGTGAAGCCGAAGTCGGTTACACAGATACGCAGTATTTT. Its protein product is CASSEAEVGYTDTQYF. This chain joins TRBV6-1 and TRBJ2-3, with no clear D. This CDR3 comprises 16 residues. V was cut by 0 bases and J by 2 bases, with 12 bases left in between. Per germline, CDR1 MNHNS and CDR2 SASEGT.

V and J are TRBV30 and TRBJ2-1, with TRBD2 identical over 12 bases. Germline V gene lookup returns CDR1 GTSNPN and CDR2 SVGIG (reference sequence). V shed 0 bases and J 6 bases; nucleotides not matched to a gene: 15. This CDR3 region has 19 residues. CDR3 nucleotide sequence: TGTGCCTGGAGTGTAGCCCTCATCTCTAGCGGGAGGGCGCCCAATGAGCAGTTCTTC. This encodes CAWSVALISSGRAPNEQFF.

The chain carries TRBV27 and TRBJ1-1; weak D call: TRBD1 (6 bases). Germline loops: CDR1 MNHEY, CDR2 SMNVEV (reference sequence). This CDR3 is 14 amino acids long. The V end lost 7 bases, the J end lost 0 bases, and 12 bases lay between the germline ends. CDR3 loop: CASTPTGLNTEAFF. The CDR3 DNA sequence: TGTGCCAGCACCCCGACAGGACTGAACACTGAAGCTTTCTTT.

The chain uses TRBV9 and TRBJ2-1, with no clear D. The germline gives CDR1 SGDLS, CDR2 YYNGEE. The CDR3 loop spans 15 amino acids. The ends were cut back, 1 base at V and 8 bases at J, with 16 bases in the middle. CDR3 DNA: TGTGCCAGCAGCGTAAGTCCAGAATCATCGTATGAGCAGTTCTTC. It encodes CASSVSPESSYEQFF.

In nucleotides, the CDR3 is TGTGCCAGCAGTTTATTTCCCGGGACACCGGCCCAAGAGCAGTACTTC. This gives the protein CASSLFPGTPAQEQYF. The gene calls are TRBV27 and TRBJ2-7; D is possibly TRBD1 (6 bases). This CDR3 is built from 16 residues. Germline V gives CDR1 MNHEY, CDR2 SMNVEV (reference sequence). Deletions cut 1 base from V and 7 bases from J, with 20 bases between.

The chain combines TRBV6-5 with TRBJ1-3; 7 bases fit TRBD1. The V gene end was trimmed by 3 bases and the J gene end by 0 bases; junction bases not matched to a gene: 5. This CDR3 is built from 16 residues. From germline, CDR1 is MNHEY and CDR2 SVGAGI. The CDR3: CASSYGDRLSGNTIYF. CDR3 sequence (DNA): TGTGCCAGCAGTTATGGGGACAGACTCTCTGGAAACACCATATATTTT.

The chain has TRBV5-1 and TRBJ2-7; perhaps TRBD1 as D (7 bases). The CDR3 loop spans 15 amino acids. From germline, CDR1 is SGHRS and CDR2 YFSETQ. Trimming shortened V by 1 base and J by 1 base, and 12 bases separated the two germline ends. This chain's CDR3 is CASSLTSRGSYEQYF. CDR3 nucleotides: TGCGCCAGCAGCTTGACTAGCAGGGGGTCCTACGAGCAGTACTTC. The whole variable domain, filled in from reference TRBV5-1 and TRBJ2-7, reads KAGVTQTPRYLIKTRGQQVTLSCSPISGHRSVSWYQQTPGQGLQFLFEYFSETQRNKGNFPGRFSGRQFSNSRSEMNVSTLELGDSALYLCASSLTSRGSYEQYFGPGTRLTVT.

The J gene is TRBJ1-2, the V gene TRBV5-1, with 9 nucleotides matching TRBD1. CDR1 is SGHRS and CDR2 is YFSETQ in the germline V gene. The CDR3 is 15 amino acids. V trimming: 4 bases; J trimming: 2 bases; junction bases outside the gene matches: 6. In nucleotides, the CDR3 is TGCGCCAGCAGCGAACCGGGACAGGGAAACTATGGCTACACCTTC. Translating it yields CASSEPGQGNYGYTF.

The CDR3 region is CASSLAAQGPRNEQYF. The CDR3 DNA is TGCGCCAGCAGCTTGGCGGCGCAGGGGCCGCGGAACGAGCAGTACTTC. The chain combines TRBV5-1 with TRBJ2-7; perhaps TRBD1 as D (6 bases). Germline assignment: CDR1 SGHRS and CDR2 YFSETQ. The CDR3 loop spans 16 amino acids. Between the trimmed V and J ends, which lost 0 bases and 5 bases, there was a span of 18 bases.